This T cell receptor beta chain was documented in a study of long-term antiretroviral therapy in people with HIV. The CDR3 has 15 residues. Germline CDR1 reads MNHEY; CDR2 reads SVGAGI. V lost 10 bases to trimming and J lost 5 bases; unmatched junction nucleotides: 15. This was the immunoSEQ v3.0 assay at survey level. Repertoires were generated with immunoSEQ multiplex PCR, while TCRdb's copy carries only in-frame clones and drops some. The sample lists fewer than 25,000 clones; 85% to 95% were seen once. The chain couples TRBV6-5 to TRBJ1-2; 8 positions agree with TRBD1. Specimen: unsorted PBMCs, collected roughly 5.1 years after starting antiretroviral therapy. This sequence was found in a woman in her fifties or sixties with HIV. Here the CDR3 reads CATSITFTGGYGYTF. The CDR3 region has the DNA TGTGCCACCTCAATCACCTTCACAGGGGGTTATGGCTACACCTTC.